This T cell receptor beta chain originates from a study of beta chain features in type 1 diabetes. At the level of the study: All samples combined gave under 110,000,000 sorted cells for examination.

A single heparinised blood sample, averaging approximately 100 mL, was obtained per donor. Each sorted population was over 98% pure. The whole isolated RNA underwent reverse transcription, so sequencing captured expressed TCRB transcripts. Reads from naive, central memory and regulatory T cell samples averaged roughly 3.3 million. Assay used: immunoSEQ multiplex PCR; TCRdb lists only in-frame clones, some missing. This table has almost 350,000 clones, 7.5% to 9% appearing once. The CDR3 is 15 residues long. V was pared by 5 bases and J by 4 bases, with 17 bases between. The germline CDR1 and CDR2 sequences are SGHTA and FQGNSA. This clone was counted only a few times.

What was sequenced was central memory CD4+ T cells from blood. This chain links TRBV7-2 with TRBJ2-5; perhaps TRBD1 as D (6 bases). This clonotype was obtained from a woman in her late teens or twenties in good health. The CDR3 coding sequence is TGTGCCAGCAGCCTATACAACAGGGCTCCAGAGACCCAGTACTTC. Its protein is CASSLYNRAPETQYF. The whole variable domain, remainder taken from reference TRBV7-2 and TRBJ2-5, is GAGVSQSPSNKVTEKGKDVELRCDPISGHTALYWYRQSLGQGLEFLIYFQGNSAPDKSGLPSDRFSAERTGGSVSTLTIQRTQQEDSAVYLCASSLYNRAPETQYFGPGTRLLVL.